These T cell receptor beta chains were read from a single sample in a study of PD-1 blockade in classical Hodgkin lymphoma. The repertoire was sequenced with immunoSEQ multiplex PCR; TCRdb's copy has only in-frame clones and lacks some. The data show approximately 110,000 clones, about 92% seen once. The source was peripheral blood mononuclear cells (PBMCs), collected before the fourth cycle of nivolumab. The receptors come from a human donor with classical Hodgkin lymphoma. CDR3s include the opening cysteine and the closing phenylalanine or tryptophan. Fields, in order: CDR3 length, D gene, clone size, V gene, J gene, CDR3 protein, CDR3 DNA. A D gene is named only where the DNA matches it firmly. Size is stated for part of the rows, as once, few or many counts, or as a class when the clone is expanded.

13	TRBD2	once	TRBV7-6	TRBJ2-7	CASSPGTSYEQYF	TGTGCCAGCAGCCCCGGGACTAGCTACGAGCAGTACTTC
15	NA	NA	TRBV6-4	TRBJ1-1	CASSPGVAVGAEAFF	TGTGCCAGCAGCCCTGGGGTGGCCGTGGGGGCTGAAGCTTTCTTT
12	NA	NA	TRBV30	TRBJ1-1	CAWSRQGTEAFF	TGTGCCTGGAGCCGGCAGGGCACTGAAGCTTTCTTT
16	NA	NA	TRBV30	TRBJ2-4	CAWSEGVTIAKNIQYF	TGTGCCTGGAGTGAAGGCGTCACTATAGCCAAAAACATTCAGTACTTC
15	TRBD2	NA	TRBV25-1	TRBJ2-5	CASSGPRLAEETQYF	TGTGCCAGCAGTGGGCCCAGACTAGCGGAAGAGACCCAGTACTTC
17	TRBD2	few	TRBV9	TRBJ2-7	CASSVEIGSASGNEQYF	TGTGCCAGCAGCGTAGAAATCGGTTCGGCTAGCGGGAACGAGCAGTACTTC
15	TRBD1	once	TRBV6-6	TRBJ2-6	CASSQTGAGANVLTF	TGTGCCAGCAGTCAAACAGGGGCTGGGGCCAACGTCCTGACTTTC
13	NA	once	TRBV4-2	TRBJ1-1	CASSQGPAAEAFF	TGTGCCAGCAGCCAAGGCCCTGCAGCTGAAGCTTTCTTT
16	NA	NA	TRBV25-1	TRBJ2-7	CASSELGRDTNYEQYF	TGTGCCAGCAGTGAATTGGGTCGGGACACCAACTACGAGCAGTACTTC
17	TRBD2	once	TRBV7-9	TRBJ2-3	CASSRGLAGVRTDTQYF	TGTGCCAGCAGCCGGGGACTAGCGGGAGTTAGGACAGATACGCAGTATTTT
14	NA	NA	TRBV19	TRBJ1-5	CASGVPLLYQPQHF	TGTGCCAGTGGGGTCCCCCTTTTATATCAGCCCCAGCATTTT
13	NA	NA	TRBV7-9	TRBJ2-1	CASSLAPVREQFF	TGTGCCAGCAGCTTAGCGCCGGTTCGTGAGCAGTTCTTC
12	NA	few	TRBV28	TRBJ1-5	CASSAGAQPQHF	TGTGCCAGCAGCGCGGGTGCCCAGCCCCAGCATTTT
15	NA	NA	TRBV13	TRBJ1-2	CASSLAHWGHDGYTF	TGTGCCAGCAGCTTAGCCCACTGGGGGCATGATGGCTACACCTTC
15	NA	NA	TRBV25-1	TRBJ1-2	CASSEGSRTSYGYTF	TGTGCCAGCAGTGAAGGTTCTCGGACGAGCTATGGCTACACCTTC
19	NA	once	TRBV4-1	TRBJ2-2	CASSQSPLRAGPNTGELFF	TGCGCCAGCAGCCAAAGCCCCCTCCGGGCGGGACCGAACACCGGGGAGCTGTTTTTT
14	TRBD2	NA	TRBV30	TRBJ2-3	CAWTATSDTDTQYF	TGTGCCTGGACAGCAACTAGCGACACAGATACGCAGTATTTT
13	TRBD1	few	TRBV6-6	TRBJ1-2	CASSARQGYGYTF	TGTGCCAGCAGCGCTAGACAGGGCTATGGCTACACCTTC
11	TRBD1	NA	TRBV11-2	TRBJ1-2	CASTPGGGYTF	TGTGCCAGCACTCCAGGGGGCGGCTACACCTTC
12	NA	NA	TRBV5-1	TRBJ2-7	CASSLQGYEQYF	TGCGCCAGCAGCTTGCAAGGCTACGAGCAGTACTTC
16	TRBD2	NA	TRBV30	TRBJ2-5	CAWSVKGGTIQETQYF	TGTGCCTGGAGTGTAAAGGGCGGGACTATTCAAGAGACCCAGTACTTC
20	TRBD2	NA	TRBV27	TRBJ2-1	CASSSESRLAGVKPYNEQFF	TGTGCCAGCAGTTCCGAGTCGAGACTAGCGGGAGTAAAGCCCTACAATGAGCAGTTCTTC
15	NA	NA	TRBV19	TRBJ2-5	CASSSILRGTETQYF	TGTGCCAGTAGTAGCATCCTACGCGGTACAGAGACCCAGTACTTC
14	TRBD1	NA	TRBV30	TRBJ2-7	CAWSLGGQGYEQYF	TGTGCCTGGAGTCTCGGAGGACAGGGCTACGAGCAGTACTTC
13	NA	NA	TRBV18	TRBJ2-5	CASSVGGRETQYF	TGTGCCAGCTCTGTTGGGGGCAGGGAGACCCAGTACTTC
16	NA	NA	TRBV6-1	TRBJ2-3	CASSENVAAHVDTQYF	TGTGCCAGCAGTGAAAATGTAGCGGCTCACGTGGATACGCAGTATTTT
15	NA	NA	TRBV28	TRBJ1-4	CASSSLGEPNEKLFF	TGTGCCAGCAGTTCCCTGGGGGAACCTAATGAAAAACTGTTTTTT
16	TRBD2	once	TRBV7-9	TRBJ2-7	CASSLAPGLAGYEQYF	TGTGCCAGCAGCTTAGCCCCGGGACTAGCCGGCTACGAGCAGTACTTC
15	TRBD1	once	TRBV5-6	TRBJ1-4	CASSSGQATNEKLFF	TGTGCCAGCAGCTCAGGACAGGCAACTAATGAAAAACTGTTTTTT
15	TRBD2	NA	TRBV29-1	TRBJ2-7	CSVTERGTSSYEQYF	TGCAGCGTAACCGAGCGGGGGACTAGCTCCTACGAGCAGTACTTC
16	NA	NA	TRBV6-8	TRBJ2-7	CASSQRGLAPKYEQYF	TGTGCCAGCAGCCAACGCGGGCTAGCTCCCAAATACGAGCAGTACTTC
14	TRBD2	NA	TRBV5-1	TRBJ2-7	CASSIGTSGYEQYF	TGCGCCAGCAGCATCGGGACTAGCGGATACGAGCAGTACTTC
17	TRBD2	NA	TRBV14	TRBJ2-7	CASSQGRVRGFPYEQYF	TGTGCCAGCAGCCAAGGGAGGGTGCGGGGGTTCCCCTACGAGCAGTACTTC
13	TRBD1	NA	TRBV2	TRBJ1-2	CASRPRDSYGYTF	TGTGCCAGCAGACCCCGGGACAGCTATGGCTACACCTTC
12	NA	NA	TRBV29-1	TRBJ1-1	CSGANPGTEAFF	TGCAGCGGTGCGAATCCGGGGACTGAAGCTTTCTTT
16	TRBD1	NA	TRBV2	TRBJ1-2	CASSDTQGTGGYGYTF	TGTGCCAGCAGTGATACACAAGGGACAGGGGGTTATGGCTACACCTTC
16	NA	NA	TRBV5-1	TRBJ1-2	CASREKDDLTNYGYTF	TGCGCCAGCAGGGAGAAGGACGACCTAACTAACTATGGCTACACCTTC
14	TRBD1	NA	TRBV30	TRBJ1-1	CAWSVGQGWFGAFF	TGTGCCTGGAGTGTAGGACAGGGTTGGTTCGGAGCTTTCTTT
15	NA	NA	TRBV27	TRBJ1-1	CASSLGQPMNTEAFF	TGTGCCAGCAGTTTAGGTCAGCCTATGAACACTGAAGCTTTCTTT
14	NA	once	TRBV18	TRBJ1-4	CASSRTGTNEKLFF	TGTGCCAGCTCGCGGACGGGCACTAATGAAAAACTGTTTTTT
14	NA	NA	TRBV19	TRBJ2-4	CASSPLVAKNIQYF	TGTGCCAGTAGTCCCCTGGTAGCCAAAAACATTCAGTACTTC
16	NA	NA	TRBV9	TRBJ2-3	CASSVGTVSSTDTQYF	TGTGCCAGCAGCGTAGGGACGGTTTCTAGCACAGATACGCAGTATTTT
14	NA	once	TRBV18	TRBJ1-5	CASSPMADNQPQHF	TGTGCCAGCTCACCAATGGCAGACAATCAGCCCCAGCATTTT
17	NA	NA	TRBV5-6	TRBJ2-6	CASRPTARLSGANVLTF	TGTGCCAGCAGGCCCACAGCCAGACTCTCTGGGGCCAACGTCCTGACTTTC
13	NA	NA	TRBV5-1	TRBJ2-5	CASSLTGAETQYF	TGCGCCAGCAGCTTGACGGGGGCAGAGACCCAGTACTTC
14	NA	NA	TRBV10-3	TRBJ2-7	CAISEKGVGDEQYF	TGTGCCATCAGTGAAAAAGGGGTCGGAGACGAGCAGTACTTC
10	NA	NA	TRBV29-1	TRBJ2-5	CSAGGETQYF	TGCAGCGCTGGCGGGGAGACCCAGTACTTC
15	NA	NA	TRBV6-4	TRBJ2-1	CASSDSSELYNEQFF	TGTGCCAGCAGTGACTCGTCTGAACTCTACAATGAGCAGTTCTTC
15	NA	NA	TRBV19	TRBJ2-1	CASSEIPTMGHEQFF	TGTGCCAGTAGCGAGATACCTACTATGGGCCATGAGCAGTTCTTC
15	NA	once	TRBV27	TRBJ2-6	CASSSAGAGANVLTF	TGTGCCAGCAGTTCCGCCGGGGCTGGGGCCAACGTCCTGACTTTC
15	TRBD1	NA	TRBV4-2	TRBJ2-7	CASSQEGDSLYEQYF	TGTGCCAGCAGCCAAGAAGGGGACAGCCTCTACGAGCAGTACTTC
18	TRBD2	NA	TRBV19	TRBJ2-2	CASTTTSGRAVSPGELFF	TGTGCCAGTACTACGACTAGCGGGAGGGCCGTAAGTCCCGGGGAGCTGTTTTTT
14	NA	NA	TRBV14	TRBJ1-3	CASSPLGPGNTIYF	TGTGCCAGCAGCCCCTTGGGCCCTGGAAACACCATATATTTT